Listed below are T cell receptor beta chains from one sample, sequenced in a study of control samples from healthy donors and cancer patients. The assay was immunoSEQ multiplex PCR, and TCRdb's table has in-frame clones only and misses some. The sample consists of approximately 170,000 clones, more than 85% of them appearing once. Sequencing was done on a sample of blood. These receptors all come from a woman aged 25 to 45 in good health. Each CDR3 is given with its conserved first and last residue. The D gene is left open where the match is weak. The size field is filled for only some rows; it gives once, few, many or a size class.

size	V	D	J	CDR3	DNA
.	TRBV10-3	.	TRBJ1-6	CAISESGNNSPLHF	TGTGCCATCAGTGAGTCAGGAAATAATTCACCCCTCCACTTT
.	TRBV18	.	TRBJ1-3	CASSPFIENTIYF	TGTGCCAGCTCACCTTTTATAGAAAACACCATATATTTT
.	TRBV23-1	.	TRBJ2-5	CASTIGGSETQYF	TGCGCCAGCACTATCGGGGGTTCGGAGACCCAGTACTTC
.	TRBV27	.	TRBJ2-7	CASTGSLDSYEQYF	TGTGCCAGCACCGGGAGCCTGGATTCCTACGAGCAGTACTTC
few	TRBV6-1	.	TRBJ1-6	CASSEIPGGGNSPLHF	TGTGCCAGCAGTGAGATTCCGGGAGGTGGCAATTCACCCCTCCACTTT
.	TRBV7-6	.	TRBJ2-7	CASSLLRTDPGEQYF	TGTGCCAGCAGCTTGTTGCGGACGGATCCTGGCGAGCAGTACTTC
.	TRBV7-9	TRBD1	TRBJ2-7	CASSSRDRGKEQYF	TGTGCCAGCAGCTCCCGGGACAGGGGGAAAGAGCAGTACTTC
.	TRBV7-3	.	TRBJ2-7	CASSLEGRGEQYF	TGTGCCAGCAGCTTAGAGGGCAGGGGCGAGCAGTACTTC
.	TRBV5-1	.	TRBJ1-1	CASSTGLGDTEAFF	TGCGCCAGCAGCACGGGACTCGGCGACACTGAAGCTTTCTTT
.	TRBV29-1	.	TRBJ2-1	CSGLCVLRAPYNEQFF	TGCAGCGGTCTATGCGTACTCAGGGCCCCCTACAATGAGCAGTTCTTC
.	TRBV7-8	.	TRBJ2-3	CASSLARQVSTDTQYF	TGTGCCAGCAGCTTAGCGCGGCAGGTGTCCACAGATACGCAGTATTTT
.	TRBV2	.	TRBJ1-6	CASIGSSSYNSPLHF	TGTGCCAGCATCGGTTCTAGCTCCTATAATTCACCCCTCCACTTT
.	TRBV28	.	TRBJ2-3	CASRGLRESQYF	TGTGCCAGCAGGGGTCTTAGGGAATCGCAGTATTTT
.	TRBV27	.	TRBJ1-2	CASSLQGGGYTF	TGTGCCAGCAGTTTACAAGGGGGAGGCTACACCTTC
.	TRBV7-2	.	TRBJ1-2	CASSLEGSFPGDGGGYTF	TGTGCCAGCAGCTTAGAGGGGAGTTTTCCAGGGGATGGGGGTGGCTACACCTTC
.	TRBV29-1	TRBD1	TRBJ1-1	CSVGAGGVFSSEAFF	TGCAGCGTTGGGGCAGGGGGCGTGTTTAGCTCTGAAGCTTTCTTT
.	TRBV5-4	TRBD2	TRBJ2-3	CASSQTGLARTDTQYF	TGTGCCAGCAGCCAAACGGGACTAGCGAGGACAGATACGCAGTATTTT
.	TRBV18	.	TRBJ1-5	CASSPSEVNQPQHF	TGTGCCAGCTCACCATCGGAAGTCAATCAGCCCCAGCATTTT
once	TRBV9	TRBD2	TRBJ2-5	CASSVVGGETQYF	TGTGCCAGCAGCGTAGTGGGGGGGGAGACCCAGTACTTC
.	TRBV3-1/TRBV3-2	.	TRBJ2-4	CASSHEWTGRVVAKNIQYF	TGTGCCAGCAGCCATGAATGGACAGGGAGGGTGGTGGCCAAAAACATTCAGTACTTC
.	TRBV5-3	.	TRBJ1-5	CARSLQGYQPQHF	TGTGCCAGAAGCTTACAAGGATATCAGCCCCAGCATTTT
.	TRBV28	TRBD1	TRBJ1-2	CASSPPDRARRGYTF	TGTGCCAGCAGTCCCCCCGACAGGGCCCGGAGGGGCTACACCTTC
.	TRBV7-2	.	TRBJ2-7	CASSSHFKGHEQYF	TGTGCCAGCAGCTCGCACTTCAAGGGTCATGAGCAGTACTTC
.	TRBV7-3	.	TRBJ2-2	CASSLGLGTGELFF	TGTGCCAGCAGCTTAGGGCTAGGCACCGGGGAGCTGTTTTTT
.	TRBV7-2	.	TRBJ2-3	CASSARLVKTQYF	TGTGCCAGCAGCGCCCGACTAGTCAAAACGCAGTATTTT
.	TRBV3-1/TRBV3-2	TRBD2	TRBJ2-3	CASSPYILAPSTDTQYF	TGTGCCAGCAGCCCGTATATACTAGCGCCGAGCACAGATACGCAGTATTTT
.	TRBV7-6	.	TRBJ2-7	CASSLRAAGRGTAYEQYF	TGTGCCAGCAGCTTAAGAGCCGCCGGCCGCGGGACCGCCTACGAGCAGTACTTC
.	TRBV5-6	TRBD1	TRBJ1-5	CASSLGTGDGNQPQHF	TGTGCCAGCAGCTTGGGGACAGGGGATGGCAATCAGCCCCAGCATTTT
.	TRBV28	.	TRBJ1-6	CASSLLGNSPLHF	TGTGCCAGCAGTTTATTGGGTAATTCACCCCTCCACTTT
.	TRBV6-5	TRBD1	TRBJ2-7	CASSYSQGGEQYF	TGTGCCAGCAGTTACTCACAGGGGGGCGAGCAGTACTTC
.	TRBV27	.	TRBJ2-1	CASSLSGIGYNEQFF	TGTGCCAGCAGTCTCTCAGGTATAGGATACAATGAGCAGTTCTTC
.	TRBV4-1	.	TRBJ1-4	CASSPEVRGYTINEKLFF	TGCGCCAGCAGCCCCGAAGTGAGAGGGTACACTATTAATGAAAAACTGTTTTTT
.	TRBV7-2	.	TRBJ1-1	CASSLAVSNTEAFF	TGTGCCAGCAGCTTAGCTGTCTCGAACACTGAAGCTTTCTTT
.	TRBV28	TRBD1	TRBJ2-1	CASSLIGIWFRDRAYNEQFF	TGTGCCAGCAGTTTAATTGGGATTTGGTTTAGGGACAGGGCCTACAATGAGCAGTTCTTC
.	TRBV10-3	TRBD1	TRBJ1-2	CATNDRAFENGYTF	TGTGCCACAAACGACAGGGCGTTCGAAAATGGCTACACCTTC
.	TRBV4-2	.	TRBJ2-6	CASSQDYPTLGSNVLTF	TGTGCCAGCAGCCAAGATTACCCCACTCTCGGGTCCAACGTCCTGACTTTC
.	TRBV5-1	.	TRBJ2-1	CASYTGTESLNEQFF	TGCGCCAGCTACACCGGGACGGAGTCCTTGAATGAGCAGTTCTTC
.	TRBV3-1/TRBV3-2	TRBD2	TRBJ2-4	CASSQEGEGRNIQYF	TGTGCCAGCAGCCAAGAAGGGGAGGGCCGAAACATTCAGTACTTC
.	TRBV24-1	TRBD2	TRBJ2-1	CATSVGRVDEQFF	TGTGCCACCAGTGTAGGGAGGGTAGATGAGCAGTTCTTC
once	TRBV4-1	TRBD2	TRBJ2-1	CASSQRGGSYNEQFF	TGCGCCAGCAGCCAACGCGGGGGCTCCTACAATGAGCAGTTCTTC
once	TRBV10-1	TRBD1	TRBJ1-5	CASSGDRVRGYHQPQHF	TGCGCCAGCAGTGGCGACAGGGTGAGGGGATATCATCAGCCCCAGCATTTT
.	TRBV11-2	.	TRBJ2-2	CASSFLVGGRRLNTGELFF	TGTGCCAGCAGCTTCCTGGTCGGGGGGCGTCGCCTAAACACCGGGGAGCTGTTTTTT
.	TRBV6-2/TRBV6-3	.	TRBJ2-7	CASSYPDTLVEQYF	TGTGCCAGCAGTTACCCGGACACCCTCGTGGAGCAGTACTTC
.	TRBV27	TRBD2	TRBJ2-1	CASRAAGGQEQFF	TGTGCCAGCAGAGCTGCGGGGGGCCAGGAGCAGTTCTTC
.	TRBV6-5	.	TRBJ1-1	CASSRLAMNTEAFF	TGTGCCAGCAGTCGCCTAGCCATGAACACTGAAGCTTTCTTT
.	TRBV18	.	TRBJ1-2	CASSPEDSSYGYTF	TGTGCCAGCTCGCCGGAAGACAGTTCCTATGGCTACACCTTC
.	TRBV19	.	TRBJ1-5	CASSMGGTSNQPQHF	TGTGCCAGTAGTATGGGGGGAACTAGCAATCAGCCCCAGCATTTT
.	TRBV24-1	TRBD2	TRBJ2-1	CATSPKYKTSRNNEQFF	TGTGCCACCAGCCCGAAGTACAAGACTAGCAGGAACAATGAGCAGTTCTTC
.	TRBV19	.	TRBJ2-4	CASGVLGDIQYF	TGTGCCAGCGGGGTACTAGGGGACATTCAGTACTTC
.	TRBV6-6	TRBD1	TRBJ1-2	CASTPPRTGSGMGYTF	TGTGCCAGCACCCCCCCGCGGACAGGCAGTGGGATGGGCTACACCTTC
.	TRBV5-5	.	TRBJ2-3	CASSPKDGTQYF	TGTGCCAGCAGCCCCAAAGACGGTACGCAGTATTTT
.	TRBV10-3	TRBD2	TRBJ2-7	CAITPGLSYEQYF	TGTGCCATCACTCCGGGACTATCCTACGAGCAGTACTTC